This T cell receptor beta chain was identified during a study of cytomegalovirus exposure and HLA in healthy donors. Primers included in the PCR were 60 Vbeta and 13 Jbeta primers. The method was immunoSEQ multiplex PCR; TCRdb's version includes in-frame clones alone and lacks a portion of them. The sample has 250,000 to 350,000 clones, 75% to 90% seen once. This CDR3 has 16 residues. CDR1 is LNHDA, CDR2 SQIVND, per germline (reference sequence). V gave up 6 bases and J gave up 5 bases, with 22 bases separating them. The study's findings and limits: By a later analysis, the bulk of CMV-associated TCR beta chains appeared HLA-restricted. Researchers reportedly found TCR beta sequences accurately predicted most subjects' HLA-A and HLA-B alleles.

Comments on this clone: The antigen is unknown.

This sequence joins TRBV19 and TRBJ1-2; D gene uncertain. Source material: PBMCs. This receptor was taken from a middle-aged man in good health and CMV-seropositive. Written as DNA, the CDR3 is TGTGCCAGTAGCCCTCCCGCGGCGCCGGACTTTTATGGCTACACCTTC. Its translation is CASSPPAAPDFYGYTF.